A selection of T cell receptor beta chains follows, all from one sample in a study of T cells in localized non-small cell lung cancer. Clones were read by immunoSEQ multiplex PCR, and TCRdb kept only the in-frame ones, dropping some. The table includes 90,000 or so clones, about nine tenths detected once. The sequenced sample was peripheral blood, obtained before any cancer treatment. The receptors here all came from a man between 40 and 69 years old with stage I squamous cell lung carcinoma. Both conserved end residues are part of each CDR3.

V gene	CDR3 protein
TRBV2	CASKLAGNTGELFF
TRBV6-5	CASSYSQGYNYGYTF
TRBV2	CASSDRGDTQYF
TRBV30	CAWRRQSSYNSPLHF
TRBV29-1	CSVGSGPYGYTF
TRBV9	CASSVLAGGPTDTQYF
TRBV7-9	CASSGLRGSHGNNEKLFF
TRBV11-2	CASSLGAQETQYF
TRBV16	CASSQGHGSNEQYF
TRBV19	CASSIGQLRSPLHF
TRBV4-1	CASSPGKGAPPTQYF
TRBV2	CASIAQGGGNSPLHF
TRBV4-2	CASSQAGDQNQPQHF
TRBV6-6	CASRRGDEKLFF
TRBV5-1	CASTNGATWAGELFF
TRBV28	CASSLRLGASYEQYF
TRBV5-1	CASSSGPSYEQYF
TRBV4-3	CASSQGQAYYGYTF
TRBV9	CASSTPDRIPLGANVLTF
TRBV15	CATSRDKTGNTEAFF
TRBV5-1	CASSFEGTGEAFF
TRBV6-6	CASRDETLNQPQHF
TRBV5-4	CASSLDGVLSGNTIYF
TRBV18	CASSPTLGQPMAGYEQYF
TRBV5-1	CASSLSDSSYEQYF
TRBV5-1	CASSLGSLGGNTIYF
TRBV28	CASSSLGTNSPLHF
TRBV14	CASSRIGGPSTDTQYF
TRBV2	CASTEGGGLNTQYF
TRBV7-2	CASSPSGGGSYEQYF
TRBV29-1	CSERQGGPEAFF
TRBV5-1	CASSPGGVSGGTEAFF
TRBV14	CASSQDPASTEAFF
TRBV5-1	CASSLGGGWEKLFF
TRBV10-3	CAISQHDRGDEAFF
TRBV5-4	CASSTDTSYEQYF
TRBV12-5	CASGLGIRDGETQYF
TRBV28	CASSLTYQETQYF
TRBV28	CASSLSGTQRDEQFF
TRBV6-1	CASSAANYGYTF
TRBV11-2	CASSLETYGYTF
TRBV4-1	CASSQGPASGTLNIQYF
TRBV15	CATSRVTGNTEAFF
TRBV5-4	CASSSGLSYNEQFF
TRBV25-1	CASSLSSGGFEQFF
TRBV5-1	CASSQTGGDQPQHF
TRBV27	CASTPSRGRLTEAFF
TRBV6-5	CASSRRDGDYEQYF
TRBV28	CASVPGQIYGYTF
TRBV29-1	CSVGMAANTEAFF
TRBV5-1	CASSLGYRGEAFF
TRBV6-5	CASSLRQLNTEAFF
TRBV5-5	CASSSYRGHSNSPLHF
TRBV5-4	CASSTSGNNEQFF
TRBV30	CAWSHRENQPQHF